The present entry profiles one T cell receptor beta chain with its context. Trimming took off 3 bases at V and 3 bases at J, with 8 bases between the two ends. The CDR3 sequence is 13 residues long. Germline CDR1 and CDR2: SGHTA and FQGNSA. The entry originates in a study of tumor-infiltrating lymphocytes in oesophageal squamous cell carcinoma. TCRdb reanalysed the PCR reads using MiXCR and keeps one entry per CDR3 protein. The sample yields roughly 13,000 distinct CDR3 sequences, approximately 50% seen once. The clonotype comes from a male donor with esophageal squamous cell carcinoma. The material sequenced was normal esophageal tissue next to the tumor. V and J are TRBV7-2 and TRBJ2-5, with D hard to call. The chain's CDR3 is CASSFFGEETQYF. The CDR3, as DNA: TGTGCCAGCAGCTTTTTTGGGGAAGAGACCCAGTACTTC.